The 24 T cell receptor beta chains below all came from one sample that was sequenced in a study of Ad26.COV2.S vaccination and SARS-CoV-2 variants. The method was immunoSEQ multiplex PCR; TCRdb's version includes in-frame clones alone and lacks a portion of them. Here the sample spans around 300,000 clones, roughly nine tenths being singletons. Treatment noted: some 20 received Ad26.COV2.S at low or high dose, single or two shots; 5 received placebo; per-sample allocation not given. Day 63 after the first vaccine or placebo injection was the time point for sampling. The starting material was peripheral blood, obtained in a trial of Ad26.COV2.S vaccine versus placebo. Receptors originate from a person aged 18-60 years who received the Ad26.COV2.S COVID-19 vaccine or a placebo.

The V call is TRBV2, the J call TRBJ2-3; D is unresolved. Germline CDR1 SNHLY, CDR2 FYNNEI. Trimming shortened V by 6 bases and J by 2 bases, and 9 bases separated the two germline ends. The CDR3 is 13 amino acids. DNA of the CDR3: TGTGCCAGCAGCCCGCGGCTCACAGATACGCAGTATTTT. Its translation: CASSPRLTDTQYF. Full variable domain (remainder filled in from reference TRBV2 and TRBJ2-3): EPEVTQTPSHQVTQMGQEVILRCVPISNHLYFYWYRQILGQKVEFLVSFYNNEISEKSEIFDDQFSVERPDGSNFTLKIRSTKLEDSAMYFCASSPRLTDTQYFGPGTRLTVL.

A note on this clone: An end of the junction differs from the germline gene, which may be a read error. The chain carries TRBV18 and TRBJ2-2, with 11 bases matching TRBD2. In germline, CDR1 is KGHSH, CDR2 LQKENI. The CDR3 covers 16 residues. The CDR3 DNA reads TGTGCCAGCTCACCATCGACTAGCGGGAACGCCGGGGAGCTGTTTTTT. It encodes CASSPSTSGNAGELFF.

The chain has TRBV28 and TRBJ1-1, with unresolved D. Trimming took off 5 bases at V and 5 bases at J, with 6 bases between the two ends. This CDR3 contains 11 residues. Germline V gene lookup returns CDR1 MDHEN and CDR2 SYDVKM. The CDR3 region has the DNA TGTGCCAGCAGTCTCCTTACTGAAGCTTTCTTT. Translating it yields CASSLLTEAFF.

This chain joins TRBV5-1 and TRBJ1-1; D is perhaps TRBD1 (5 bases). The V gene lost 0 bases and the J gene lost 0 bases, with 9 bases spanning the gap. CDR1 SGHRS and CDR2 YFSETQ come from the germline V gene. CDR3 size: 15 residues. In DNA, the CDR3 is TGCGCCAGCAGCTTGGGGGACGTTATGAACACTGAAGCTTTCTTT. This encodes CASSLGDVMNTEAFF.

This clone was observed a single time. The chain has TRBV19 and TRBJ2-5; TRBD2 aligns across 10 bases. The V segment lost 3 bases and the J segment 4 bases; nucleotides outside the gene matches: 8. The germline CDR1 and CDR2 sequences are LNHDA and SQIVND (reference sequence). The CDR3 covers 16 residues. In DNA form, the CDR3 reads TGTGCCAGTAGTATTATCAGCCTAGCGGGGGCAGAGACCCAGTACTTC. Translating gives CASSIISLAGAETQYF.

The sample holds one count of this clone. The rearrangement links TRBV27 to TRBJ1-4, with TRBD1 matching 7 bases. The CDR3 covers 11 residues. CDR1 is MNHEY, CDR2 SMNVEV, per germline (reference sequence). V gave up 5 bases and J gave up 12 bases; unmatched junction bases: 3. The CDR3 coding sequence is TGTGCCAGCAGTGAGGGGGCGGAACTGTTTTTT. The encoded protein is CASSEGAELFF.

V is TRBV7-2 and J is TRBJ1-3; 8 bases are a match to TRBD1. In germline, CDR1 is SGHTA, CDR2 FQGNSA. This CDR3 contains 17 residues. Unmatched junction bases numbered 15, after V lost 4 bases and J lost 7 bases. The CDR3: CASSSRDRLFSGNTIYF. In nucleotides, the CDR3 is TGTGCCAGCAGCTCACGGGACAGGTTGTTCAGTGGCAACACCATATATTTT. Combining the CDR3 with reference TRBV7-2 and TRBJ1-3 gives the whole variable domain GAGVSQSPSNKVTEKGKDVELRCDPISGHTALYWYRQSLGQGLEFLIYFQGNSAPDKSGLPSDRFSAERTGGSVSTLTIQRTQQEDSAVYLCASSSRDRLFSGNTIYFGEGSWLTVV.

The V call is TRBV9, the J call TRBJ2-1; D ambiguous. The CDR3 runs to 15 residues. Germline V CDR1 and CDR2: SGDLS, YYNGEE. V was clipped by 2 bases and J by 0 bases, with 9 bases between them. CDR3 bases: TGTGCCAGCAGCGTGTCGCCGACCTCCTACAATGAGCAGTTCTTC. Amino acid sequence: CASSVSPTSYNEQFF.

CDR3 loop: CASSQGRGAKNIQYF. For the CDR3, the DNA is TGTGCCAGCAGCCAAGGGAGGGGGGCCAAAAACATTCAGTACTTC. The chain links TRBV3-1 (or the pseudogene TRBV3-2) to TRBJ2-4; D is tentatively TRBD1 or TRBD2 (6 bases each). Between the trimmed V and J ends, which lost 1 base and 1 base, there was a span of 8 bases. Germline V gene sequence: CDR1 LGHDT, CDR2 YNNKEL (reference sequence). The CDR3 consists of 15 residues.

The chain combines TRBV14 with TRBJ2-5; 12 positions agree with TRBD2. Germline V gene sequence: CDR1 SGHDN, CDR2 FVKESK. J lost 4 bases, V lost 3 bases, and 0 bases had no gene match. This CDR3 is 14 amino acids long. The CDR3 here is CASSQTSGGETQYF. The CDR3, as DNA: TGTGCCAGCAGCCAGACTAGCGGGGGAGAGACCCAGTACTTC. Full variable domain (missing parts from reference TRBV14 and TRBJ2-5): EAGVTQFPSHSVIEKGQTVTLRCDPISGHDNLYWYRRVMGKEIKFLLHFVKESKQDESGMPNNRFLAERTGGTYSTLKVQPAELEDSGVYFCASSQTSGGETQYFGPGTRLLVL.

On this clone itself: Compared with germline, one end of the junction differs, possibly owing to a read error. The gene calls are TRBV7-8 and TRBJ2-5, with 14 bases matching TRBD2. CDR1 SGHVS and CDR2 FQNEAQ come from the germline V gene. This CDR3 is built from 15 residues. CDR3 bases: TGTGCCAGCGATAAACCGGGACTAGCGGGAGAGGGAGGAAACTTC. Amino acid sequence: CASDKPGLAGEGGNF.

J is TRBJ2-1 and V is TRBV6-5; a possible D gene is TRBD1 (5 bases). The germline V and J ends were trimmed by 4 bases and 7 bases, with 8 bases remaining between them. The CDR3 extends over 12 amino acids. CDR1 and CDR2 (germline): MNHEY, SVGAGI. CDR3 nucleotides: TGTGCCAGCAGTTTGACAGCTAATGAGCAGTTCTTC. Translated: CASSLTANEQFF.

The chain combines TRBV7-9 with TRBJ1-5; 10 positions match TRBD1. This CDR3 region has 18 residues. Germline CDR1 is SEHNR and CDR2 is FQNEAQ (reference sequence). V was clipped by 5 bases and J by 0 bases; unmatched bases: 10. CDR3 sequence reads: CASSLGTGAPNSNQPQHF. The CDR3 DNA reads TGTGCCAGCAGCCTCGGGACAGGGGCCCCGAATAGCAATCAGCCCCAGCATTTT.

This clone was seen only once. This chain uses TRBV6-5 with TRBJ1-2; no clear D gene. CDR3 size: 15 residues. CDR1 is MNHEY, CDR2 SVGAGI, per germline. The ends were cut back, 0 bases at V and 4 bases at J, with 12 bases in the middle. The CDR3, as DNA: TGTGCCAGCAGTTACTCGGGATTCAAAGGCTATGGCTACACCTTC. The encoded protein is CASSYSGFKGYGYTF.

This chain links TRBV6-5 with TRBJ1-2, with a possible D match to TRBD1 (5 bases). This CDR3 is built from 14 residues. Trimming cost V 6 bases and J 2 bases, with 13 bases left between them. The germline V gene has CDR1 MNHEY and CDR2 SVGAGI. CDR3 region: CASSATDYNYGYTF. Written as DNA, the CDR3 is TGTGCCAGCAGCGCGACAGATTACAACTATGGCTACACCTTC.

The rearrangement links TRBV7-6 to TRBJ2-7; TRBD1 agrees at 10 bases. In germline, CDR1 is SGHVS, CDR2 FNYEAQ. There are 17 residues in the CDR3. V was clipped by 5 bases and J by 2 bases; unmatched bases: 12. CDR3 DNA: TGTGCCAGCAGCCCCTACTCCGGGACAGGGGCTCCCTACGAGCAGTACTTC. As protein: CASSPYSGTGAPYEQYF.

This sequence joins TRBV7-2 and TRBJ1-1; D perhaps matches TRBD1 (6 bases). With 3 bases removed from V and 5 bases from J, the gap between germline ends came to 16 bases. This CDR3 contains 15 residues. Germline V gives CDR1 SGHTA, CDR2 FQGNSA. CDR3 region: CASSLIQGGRTEAFF. The CDR3 DNA reads TGTGCCAGCAGCTTGATACAGGGAGGGAGAACTGAAGCTTTCTTT.

The chain combines TRBV19 with TRBJ1-5; 9 nucleotides align to TRBD1. The CDR3 is 20 amino acids. Per the germline V gene, CDR1 is LNHDA and CDR2 is SQIVND (reference sequence). V lost 9 bases and J lost 0; bases outside the gene matches: 21. The CDR3 coding sequence is TGTGCCAGCCTAGAGAGCCATACGGGACAGGGTCCCAATAGCAATCAGCCCCAGCATTTT. It codes for CASLESHTGQGPNSNQPQHF. The variable domain in full, with the rest retrieved from reference TRBV19 and TRBJ1-5, is DGGITQSPKYLFRKEGQNVTLSCEQNLNHDAMYWYRQDPGQGLRLIYYSQIVNDFQKGDIAEGYSVSREKKESFPLTVTSAQKNPTAFYLCASLESHTGQGPNSNQPQHFGDGTRLSIL.

The chain links TRBV12-3 or TRBV12-4 to TRBJ2-5; D unclear. Trimming stripped 4 bases from V and 5 bases from J, with 5 bases between. CDR3 length: 11 amino acids. The CDR3 spells CASSWAETQYF. In DNA form, the CDR3 reads TGTGCCAGCAGTTGGGCGGAGACCCAGTACTTC.

The chain couples TRBV21-1 to TRBJ2-3. TRBV21-1 is given as a pseudogene. The CDR3 has 10 amino acids. As DNA, the CDR3 is TGTGCCAGCGGGGAAGATACGCAGTATTTT. Translated, it gives CASGEDTQYF.

V gene TRBV28 combines with J gene TRBJ1-2; weak D call: TRBD1 (5 bases). CDR1 and CDR2 from the germline V gene are MDHEN and SYDVKM. Trimming left V 5 bases short and J 4 bases short, with 17 bases between. This CDR3 is built from 15 residues. The CDR3 region is CASSVARGDVYGYTF. DNA for the CDR3: TGTGCCAGCAGTGTTGCAAGAGGGGACGTCTATGGCTACACCTTC.

The gene calls are TRBV18 and TRBJ2-5; unclear D gene. The CDR3 contains 13 residues. CDR1 is KGHSH, CDR2 LQKENI, per germline. Trimming stripped 3 bases from V and 0 bases from J, with 5 bases between. CDR3 in DNA: TGTGCCAGCTCACCCGACTACCAAGAGACCCAGTACTTC. This encodes CASSPDYQETQYF.

The rearrangement links TRBV18 to TRBJ1-1, with 10 bases fitting TRBD1. The CDR3 totals 18 residues. The J segment lost 1 base and the V segment lost 3 bases, leaving 11 bases of the junction unmatched. Germline values: CDR1 KGHSH, CDR2 LQKENI. CDR3 in DNA: TGTGCCAGCTCACCTGTCGACAGGGGGCGAATTGAGAACACTGAAGCTTTCTTT. Amino acid sequence: CASSPVDRGRIENTEAFF.

V gene TRBV11-3 combines with J gene TRBJ1-1, with 9 bases fitting TRBD1. CDR3 size: 14 residues. V trimming: 5 bases; J trimming: 5 bases; junction bases outside the gene matches: 6. Germline V gene lookup returns CDR1 SGHNT and CDR2 YENEEA. The DNA of the CDR3 is TGTGCCAGCAGCAAAGGACAGGGGCGGACTGAAGCTTTCTTT. Its translation is CASSKGQGRTEAFF.